This entry describes one TCR beta chain. No antigen is known for it. Per-base qualities were not stored, and no clone one base away is much larger. Library prep was done by the immunoSEQ multiplex PCR assay. In its TCRdb copy, this immuneACCESS table keeps in-frame sequences only and misses some clones. Where compared with another copy, unresolved V genes explain less than half of these, and the others have no known cause. The sample table contains about 22,000 clones; only one count was recorded for 73% of them. Roughly 2.6% of the sample comes from the top ten. This sample stems from a study of chemoradiotherapy in HPV16-positive cancers (dated 2022 in TCRdb). Notes on the research overall: Functional T-cell assays on cells from two HPV16-positive patients defined candidate HPV-specific T-cell clones and common TCR motifs. Whether T-cell immunity against the HPV oncoproteins E6 and E7 changes during chemoradiotherapy and whether survival is affected by this immunity were examined in the study. TCR repertoires from 86 patients with HPV-related cancers were then used to track the candidate HPV-specific TCRs and motifs. Broader findings and caveats from the paper: In HPV16-positive patients, expansion of HPV-responsive T cells during chemoradiotherapy was found to be associated with improved recurrence-free survival. Expansion of candidate HPV-specific clones and E7-related TCR motifs was observed in the tumor microenvironment during treatment, whereas no such expansion was observed for non-HPV-specific T cells. The functional definition of HPV-specific T cells was derived from only a couple of HPV16-positive patients, and the survival association was reported for HPV16-positive patients.

Repertoires were sampled repeatedly over the course of chemoradiotherapy so that clonal expansion in the tumor microenvironment could be followed. The receptor comes from a human donor with HPV-associated anogenital cancer. The specimen was taken from a patient who underwent chemoradiotherapy.

The CDR3 here reads CAIRGPEDNEQFF. The DNA sequence is as follows: TGTGCCATCAGGGGTCCGGAAGACAATGAGCAGTTCTTC. The chain uses TRBV10-3 and TRBJ2-1; a confident D gene designation cannot be given. The V and J ends are trimmed by 6 bases and 5 bases, leaving 11 bases between them. Counted from cysteine to phenylalanine, this CDR3 has 13 amino acids. The sequence is cut down to CDR3 DNA, 39 bases in frame from base 1. The germline V gene supplies CDR1 ENHRY and CDR2 SYGVKD.